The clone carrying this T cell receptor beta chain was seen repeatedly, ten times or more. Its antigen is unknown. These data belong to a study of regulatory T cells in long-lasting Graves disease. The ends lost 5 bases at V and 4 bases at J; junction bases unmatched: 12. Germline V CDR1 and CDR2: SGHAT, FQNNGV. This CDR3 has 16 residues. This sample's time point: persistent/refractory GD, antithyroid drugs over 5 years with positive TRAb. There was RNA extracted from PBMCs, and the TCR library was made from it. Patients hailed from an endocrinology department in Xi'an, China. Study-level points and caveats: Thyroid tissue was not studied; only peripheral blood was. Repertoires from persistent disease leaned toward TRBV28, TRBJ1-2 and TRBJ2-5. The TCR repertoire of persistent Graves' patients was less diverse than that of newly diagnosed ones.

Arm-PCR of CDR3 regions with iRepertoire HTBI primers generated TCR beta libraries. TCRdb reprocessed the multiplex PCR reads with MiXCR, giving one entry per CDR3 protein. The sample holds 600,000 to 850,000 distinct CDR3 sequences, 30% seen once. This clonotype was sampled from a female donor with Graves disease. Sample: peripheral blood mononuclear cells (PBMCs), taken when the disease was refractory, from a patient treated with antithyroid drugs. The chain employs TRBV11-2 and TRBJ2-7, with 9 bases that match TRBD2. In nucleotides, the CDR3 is TGTGCCAGCAGCCCCCTTGTGAGCGGGAGGAGGTACGAGCAGTACTTC. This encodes CASSPLVSGRRYEQYF.